This TCR beta chain appears in the sequencing data of a study of blood T cell repertoires in COVID-19. Overall study context: There were acute and convalescent COVID-19 samples, and they came from the United States, Italy and Spain. T cells, B-cell-depleted T cells, or PBMCs provided the cDNA or gDNA that served as material.

In the original analysis: Estimated nucleated cell counts came from reference gene primer amplification. Only in-frame clones appear in the TCRdb table, and some are missing; sequencing was by immunoSEQ multiplex PCR. V and J calls plus clone size are reproduced from that table; the DNA served to infer D and trimming. This sample has around 77,000 clones; 75% to 85% occur once, and the top ten carry 6.9%. Seattle patients were enrolled during active infection and followed longitudinally. CDR1 is SQVTM and CDR2 is ANQGSEA in the germline V gene. The CDR3 runs 13 residues. V was clipped by 5 bases and J by 5 bases, with 15 bases between them.

Sequenced input: peripheral blood. The genes are TRBV29-1 and TRBJ1-1; D not certain. The TCR was taken from a man aged 30-40 years with COVID-19, enrolled during active disease. Here the CDR3 reads CSVRSTPGTEAFF. As DNA, the CDR3 is TGCAGCGTTCGGAGTACCCCCGGGACTGAAGCTTTCTTT. The variable domain in full, completed from reference TRBV29-1 and TRBJ1-1, reads SAVISQKPSRDICQRGTSLTIQCQVDSQVTMMFWYRQQPGQSLTLIATANQGSEATYESGFVIDKFPISRPNLTFSTLTVSNMSPEDSSIYLCSVRSTPGTEAFFGQGTRLTVV.